Listed below are T cell receptor beta chains from one sample, sequenced in a study of blood T cell repertoires in COVID-19. TCRdb's copy holds only in-frame clones and misses some; the assay was immunoSEQ multiplex PCR. The repertoire holds approximately 190,000 clones, with about 88% as singletons. Specimen: PBMCs or T cells enriched from blood (not recorded which). All receptors come from a woman in her 40s in a cohort exposed to, infected with or recovered from COVID-19 (not recorded which). CDR3s include the opening cysteine and the closing phenylalanine or tryptophan. Each record gives: CDR3 protein, CDR3 DNA, J gene, V gene, clone size, D gene. A D gene is named only where the DNA matches it firmly. A clone size is listed for some rows: how often the clone was seen (once, few, many), or a class if it is expanded.

CDR3aa: CASSDEASGTDTQYF
CDR3nt: TGTGCCAGCAGTGACGAGGCTAGCGGCACAGATACGCAGTATTTT
j_gene: TRBJ2-3
v_gene: TRBV6-4
abundance: .
d_gene: .

CDR3aa: CSVVWADTGELFF
CDR3nt: TGCAGCGTTGTTTGGGCCGACACCGGGGAGCTGTTTTTT
j_gene: TRBJ2-2
v_gene: TRBV29-1
abundance: .
d_gene: .

CDR3aa: CASSPPRLAGRADTQYF
CDR3nt: TGTGCCAGCAGTCCACCCCGACTAGCGGGAAGGGCAGATACGCAGTATTTT
j_gene: TRBJ2-3
v_gene: TRBV6-6
abundance: .
d_gene: TRBD2

CDR3aa: CASSIVSEANQPQHF
CDR3nt: TGTGCCAGTAGTATAGTCAGCGAAGCCAATCAGCCCCAGCATTTT
j_gene: TRBJ1-5
v_gene: TRBV19
abundance: .
d_gene: .

CDR3aa: CASIIVQTEKGANVLTF
CDR3nt: TGTGCCAGCATAATAGTACAGACGGAAAAAGGGGCCAACGTCCTGACTTTC
j_gene: TRBJ2-6
v_gene: TRBV2
abundance: .
d_gene: .

CDR3aa: CASSIPGRTNEKLFF
CDR3nt: TGTGCCAGCAGCATCCCGGGGAGGACTAATGAAAAACTGTTTTTT
j_gene: TRBJ1-4
v_gene: TRBV28
abundance: .
d_gene: .

CDR3aa: CASKGGAEAFF
CDR3nt: TGTGCCAGCAAGGGGGGGGCTGAAGCTTTCTTT
j_gene: TRBJ1-1
v_gene: TRBV2
abundance: .
d_gene: .

CDR3aa: CASSLLLAGDNTGELFF
CDR3nt: TGCGCCAGCAGCTTGTTGCTAGCGGGGGATAACACCGGGGAGCTGTTTTTT
j_gene: TRBJ2-2
v_gene: TRBV5-1
abundance: few
d_gene: TRBD2

CDR3aa: CASSRQGDAGNTIYF
CDR3nt: TGTGCCAGCAGCCGACAGGGGGATGCTGGAAACACCATATATTTT
j_gene: TRBJ1-3
v_gene: TRBV7-9
abundance: once
d_gene: TRBD1

CDR3aa: CASSFHRVEKLFF
CDR3nt: TGTGCCAGCAGCTTTCACCGCGTCGAAAAACTGTTTTTT
j_gene: TRBJ1-4
v_gene: TRBV5-6
abundance: .
d_gene: .

CDR3aa: CASSVTGGSSYGYTF
CDR3nt: TGTGCCAGCAGCGTTACAGGGGGCTCCTCCTATGGCTACACCTTC
j_gene: TRBJ1-2
v_gene: TRBV6-5
abundance: once
d_gene: TRBD1

CDR3aa: CASSLAVDRDNSPLHF
CDR3nt: TGTGCCAGCAGCTTGGCCGTTGACAGGGATAATTCACCCCTCCACTTT
j_gene: TRBJ1-6
v_gene: TRBV5-6
abundance: .
d_gene: TRBD1

CDR3aa: CASSVTGGADGYTF
CDR3nt: TGTGCCAGCAGCGTAACAGGGGGCGCAGATGGCTACACCTTC
j_gene: TRBJ1-2
v_gene: TRBV9
abundance: few
d_gene: TRBD1

CDR3aa: CASSLRGGLDTEAFF
CDR3nt: TGTGCCAGCAGCCTAAGGGGAGGGTTGGACACTGAAGCTTTCTTT
j_gene: TRBJ1-1
v_gene: TRBV14
abundance: .
d_gene: .

CDR3aa: CASKVARDRDNYGYTF
CDR3nt: TGTGCCAGCAAGGTTGCTCGGGACAGAGATAACTATGGCTACACCTTC
j_gene: TRBJ1-2
v_gene: TRBV2
abundance: .
d_gene: TRBD1

CDR3aa: CSASLAHQSNQPQHF
CDR3nt: TGCAGTGCTAGTCTTGCCCACCAGAGCAATCAGCCCCAGCATTTT
j_gene: TRBJ1-5
v_gene: TRBV20-1
abundance: .
d_gene: .

CDR3aa: CASSQDPVESSYNEQFF
CDR3nt: TGTGCCAGCAGCCAAGATCCAGTGGAGAGCTCCTACAATGAGCAGTTCTTC
j_gene: TRBJ2-1
v_gene: TRBV3-1/TRBV3-2
abundance: once
d_gene: .

CDR3aa: CASSGWGGNLNYGYTF
CDR3nt: TGTGCCAGCAGCGGGTGGGGAGGAAATTTAAACTATGGCTACACCTTC
j_gene: TRBJ1-2
v_gene: TRBV9
abundance: .
d_gene: .

CDR3aa: CASSLGGGGRQPQHF
CDR3nt: TGTGCCAGCAGCTTAGGAGGGGGCGGGCGTCAGCCCCAGCATTTT
j_gene: TRBJ1-5
v_gene: TRBV7-2
abundance: .
d_gene: TRBD1

CDR3aa: CASSLVDRGGTEAFF
CDR3nt: TGTGCCAGCAGTTTAGTTGACAGGGGGGGCACTGAAGCTTTCTTT
j_gene: TRBJ1-1
v_gene: TRBV28
abundance: .
d_gene: TRBD1

CDR3aa: CASRTGGSQPQHF
CDR3nt: TGTGCCAGCAGAACAGGGGGCTCTCAGCCCCAGCATTTT
j_gene: TRBJ1-5
v_gene: TRBV2
abundance: .
d_gene: TRBD1

CDR3aa: CASSETDSLTLDAEAFF
CDR3nt: TGTGCCAGCAGTGAAACGGACTCCTTAACTCTGGACGCTGAAGCTTTCTTT
j_gene: TRBJ1-1
v_gene: TRBV2
abundance: .
d_gene: .

CDR3aa: CASSEVVGGNSPLHF
CDR3nt: TGTGCCAGCAGTGAAGTGGTGGGAGGGAATTCACCCCTCCACTTT
j_gene: TRBJ1-6
v_gene: TRBV2
abundance: few
d_gene: .

CDR3aa: CASSWTTTDTQYF
CDR3nt: TGTGCCAGCAGTTGGACAACCACAGATACGCAGTATTTT
j_gene: TRBJ2-3
v_gene: TRBV12-3/TRBV12-4
abundance: few
d_gene: .

CDR3aa: CASSPTGATTDTQYF
CDR3nt: TGTGCCAGCAGCCCGACAGGGGCCACGACAGATACGCAGTATTTT
j_gene: TRBJ2-3
v_gene: TRBV7-6
abundance: .
d_gene: TRBD1

CDR3aa: CAITTTRGENTGELFF
CDR3nt: TGTGCCATCACCACCACTCGCGGGGAGAACACCGGGGAGCTGTTTTTT
j_gene: TRBJ2-2
v_gene: TRBV10-3
abundance: .
d_gene: .

CDR3aa: CAISEDGLEQFF
CDR3nt: TGTGCCATCAGTGAGGACGGGTTAGAGCAGTTCTTC
j_gene: TRBJ2-1
v_gene: TRBV10-3
abundance: .
d_gene: .

CDR3aa: CASSFRGSTEAFF
CDR3nt: TGTGCCAGCAGCTTCAGGGGTAGCACTGAAGCTTTCTTT
j_gene: TRBJ1-1
v_gene: TRBV13
abundance: .
d_gene: .

CDR3aa: CASSYGRGTYNSPLHF
CDR3nt: TGTGCCAGCAGTTATGGGCGGGGCACTTATAATTCACCCCTCCACTTT
j_gene: TRBJ1-6
v_gene: TRBV6-5
abundance: .
d_gene: .

CDR3aa: CAISVAGFGNTIYF
CDR3nt: TGTGCCATCAGTGTGGCAGGGTTCGGAAACACCATATATTTT
j_gene: TRBJ1-3
v_gene: TRBV10-3
abundance: once
d_gene: .

CDR3aa: CASGDRDSYGYTF
CDR3nt: TGTGCCAGCGGGGACAGGGATTCCTATGGCTACACCTTC
j_gene: TRBJ1-2
v_gene: TRBV2
abundance: .
d_gene: TRBD1

CDR3aa: CAWSVLSSGSPRGSYNEQFF
CDR3nt: TGTGCCTGGAGTGTACTGTCTAGCGGGAGCCCCAGGGGCTCCTACAATGAGCAGTTCTTC
j_gene: TRBJ2-1
v_gene: TRBV30
abundance: few
d_gene: TRBD2

CDR3aa: CASSYSGDMNTEAFF
CDR3nt: TGTGCCAGCAGTTACTCAGGGGACATGAACACTGAAGCTTTCTTT
j_gene: TRBJ1-1
v_gene: TRBV6-5
abundance: .
d_gene: .

CDR3aa: CASSESRRDRDQETYEQYF
CDR3nt: TGCGCCAGCAGTGAGTCGCGCCGGGACAGGGATCAAGAAACCTACGAGCAGTACTTC
j_gene: TRBJ2-7
v_gene: TRBV10-1
abundance: .
d_gene: TRBD1

CDR3aa: CASSIGGGTGRQPQHF
CDR3nt: TGTGCCAGTAGTATAGGTGGGGGGACAGGGCGTCAGCCCCAGCATTTT
j_gene: TRBJ1-5
v_gene: TRBV19
abundance: few
d_gene: TRBD1

CDR3aa: CASSLRDRVTGSSTNEKLFF
CDR3nt: TGTGCCAGCAGCTTAAGGGACAGGGTCACGGGGAGTTCAACTAATGAAAAACTGTTTTTT
j_gene: TRBJ1-4
v_gene: TRBV7-6
abundance: .
d_gene: TRBD1

CDR3aa: CASSPKSASSYEQYF
CDR3nt: TGTGCCAGCAGCCCCAAGAGCGCGAGCTCCTACGAGCAGTACTTC
j_gene: TRBJ2-7
v_gene: TRBV9
abundance: .
d_gene: .

CDR3aa: CASSYQIRGLGEQYF
CDR3nt: TGTGCCAGCAGTTACCAAATCCGCGGGTTAGGCGAGCAGTACTTC
j_gene: TRBJ2-7
v_gene: TRBV6-5
abundance: .
d_gene: .

CDR3aa: CAWSGWGGNEKLFF
CDR3nt: TGTGCCTGGAGCGGGTGGGGGGGTAATGAAAAACTGTTTTTT
j_gene: TRBJ1-4
v_gene: TRBV30
abundance: .
d_gene: .

CDR3aa: CASSYSRQESSYNSPLHF
CDR3nt: TGTGCCAGCAGTTACTCGCGACAGGAGAGCTCCTATAATTCACCCCTCCACTTT
j_gene: TRBJ1-6
v_gene: TRBV6-2/TRBV6-3
abundance: .
d_gene: .

CDR3aa: CASSHGGQNGYTF
CDR3nt: TGTGCCAGCAGCCACGGGGGTCAGAATGGCTACACCTTC
j_gene: TRBJ1-2
v_gene: TRBV6-2/TRBV6-3
abundance: .
d_gene: .

CDR3aa: CASSPKWRATEAFF
CDR3nt: TGTGCCAGCAGCCCGAAGTGGAGGGCTACTGAAGCTTTCTTT
j_gene: TRBJ1-1
v_gene: TRBV9
abundance: .
d_gene: .

CDR3aa: CASVRGLSTEAFF
CDR3nt: TGTGCCAGCGTCAGGGGTTTGAGCACTGAAGCTTTCTTT
j_gene: TRBJ1-1
v_gene: TRBV11-1
abundance: .
d_gene: .

CDR3aa: CASSSPTRRDYGYTF
CDR3nt: TGTGCCAGCAGCTCGCCAACTCGGCGGGACTATGGCTACACCTTC
j_gene: TRBJ1-2
v_gene: TRBV7-2
abundance: .
d_gene: .

CDR3aa: CASSLAVTYNSPLHF
CDR3nt: TGTGCCAGCAGTTTGGCGGTGACCTATAATTCACCCCTCCACTTT
j_gene: TRBJ1-6
v_gene: TRBV28
abundance: .
d_gene: .

CDR3aa: CASSPGAALYYGYTF
CDR3nt: TGTGCCAGCAGTCCTGGGGCAGCTCTCTACTATGGCTACACCTTC
j_gene: TRBJ1-2
v_gene: TRBV27
abundance: few
d_gene: .

CDR3aa: CASSVGTGVSYEQYF
CDR3nt: TGTGCCAGCAGCGTCGGGACAGGAGTATCCTACGAGCAGTACTTC
j_gene: TRBJ2-7
v_gene: TRBV6-5
abundance: .
d_gene: TRBD1

CDR3aa: CASNTPRKDYEKLFF
CDR3nt: TGTGCCAGCAATACCCCGCGAAAAGATTATGAAAAACTGTTTTTT
j_gene: TRBJ1-4
v_gene: TRBV28
abundance: .
d_gene: .